One T cell receptor (beta chain) is described in this entry. Its target is unknown. Researchers ran the PCR with 60 Vbeta and 13 Jbeta primers. Method: immunoSEQ multiplex PCR; TCRdb's copy keeps in-frame clones and lacks some. This sample carries approximately 100,000 clones, roughly four fifths of them seen once, and the ten largest clones take roughly 8.8%. Germline CDR1 is ENHRY and CDR2 is SYGVKD. V shed 0 bases and J shed 4 bases, with 12 bases lying between them. CDR3 size: 15 residues. The data were taken from a study of cytomegalovirus exposure and HLA in healthy donors. Study-wide results and caveats: Later, an analysis found that common viral pathogens appeared to be linked with several of the most significant clusters. Information on immune exposure was restricted to one variable (CMV serostatus).

The TCR sequence derives from a human donor in good health. Sequenced material: PBMCs. The rearrangement links TRBV10-3 to TRBJ1-2; D unresolved. CDR3 DNA sequence: TGTGCCATCAGTGAGTCGAAGCCAACTATCTATGGCTACACCTTC. Its translation: CAISESKPTIYGYTF.